What follows describes a single TCR beta chain. The antigen remains undetermined. Germline CDR1 is SGHRS and CDR2 is YFSETQ. This CDR3 comprises 13 residues. The sample belongs to a study of CXCR3-negative and CXCR3-positive naive CD8 T cells. Study-wide points: In naive cells, CXCR3-negative and CXCR3-positive subsets had similar TRBV-TRBJ usage; memory cells differed. Most assays used freshly isolated PBMCs, as cryopreservation partially reduced CXCR3. CXCR3-positive naive cells had TRB CDR3s that were more hydrophobic than CXCR3-negative naive cells had.

The TRB libraries of cDNA were built by UMI-labeled 5' RACE. For each CDR3 protein, TCRdb gives one entry from its re-call of the 5' RACE reads, without DNA. The table lists 45,000 to 60,000 distinct CDR3 sequences. Triplicates of over 250,000 cells were sorted from each CD8+ T cell subset. The rearrangement links TRBV5-1 to TRBJ2-7. The sample was naive CXCR3- CD8+ T cells from blood. The subset was: CD45RO-CCR7+CD27+CD95- naive CD8+ T cells lacking CXCR3 (TNR3-). This TCR was recovered from a human donor in good health. Some clones in this sample may be carry-over from other donors' samples. The CDR3 protein is CASSSDVPYEQYF.